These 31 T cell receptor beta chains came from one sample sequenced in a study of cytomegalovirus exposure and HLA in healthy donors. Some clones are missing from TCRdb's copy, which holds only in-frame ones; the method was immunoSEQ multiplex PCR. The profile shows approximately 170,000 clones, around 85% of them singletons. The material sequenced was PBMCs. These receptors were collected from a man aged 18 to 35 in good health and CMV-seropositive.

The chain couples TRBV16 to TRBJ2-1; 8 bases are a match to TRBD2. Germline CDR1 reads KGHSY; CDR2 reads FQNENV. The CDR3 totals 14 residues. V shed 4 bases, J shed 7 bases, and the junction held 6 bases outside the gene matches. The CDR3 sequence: CASSRERGLNEQFF. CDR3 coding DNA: TGTGCCAGCAGCCGAGAGCGGGGGCTTAATGAGCAGTTCTTC.

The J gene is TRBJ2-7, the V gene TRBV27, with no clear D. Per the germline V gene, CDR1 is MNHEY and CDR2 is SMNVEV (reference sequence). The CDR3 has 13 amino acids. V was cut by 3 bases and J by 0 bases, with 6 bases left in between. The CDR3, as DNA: TGTGCCAGCAGTTTCTCCCTCTCCTACGAGCAGTACTTC. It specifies CASSFSLSYEQYF.

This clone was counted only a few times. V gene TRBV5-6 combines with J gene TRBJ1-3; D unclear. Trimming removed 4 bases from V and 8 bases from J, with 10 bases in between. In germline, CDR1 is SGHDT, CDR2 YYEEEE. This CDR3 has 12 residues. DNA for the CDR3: TGTGCCAGCAGCAAGAAGCCGGACACCATATATTTT. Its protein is CASSKKPDTIYF.

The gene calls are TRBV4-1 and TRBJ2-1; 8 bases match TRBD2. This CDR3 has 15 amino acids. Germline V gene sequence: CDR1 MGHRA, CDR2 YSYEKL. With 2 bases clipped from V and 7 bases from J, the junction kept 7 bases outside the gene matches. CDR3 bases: TGCGCCAGCAGCCAACCCGGGAGGGCCATGAATGAGCAGTTCTTC. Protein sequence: CASSQPGRAMNEQFF.

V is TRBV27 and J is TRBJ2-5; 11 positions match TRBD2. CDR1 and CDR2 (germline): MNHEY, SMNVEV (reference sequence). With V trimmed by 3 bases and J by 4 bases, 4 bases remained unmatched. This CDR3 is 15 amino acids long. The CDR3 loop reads CASSLISGGVETQYF. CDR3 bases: TGTGCCAGCAGTTTGATTAGCGGGGGGGTAGAGACCCAGTACTTC.

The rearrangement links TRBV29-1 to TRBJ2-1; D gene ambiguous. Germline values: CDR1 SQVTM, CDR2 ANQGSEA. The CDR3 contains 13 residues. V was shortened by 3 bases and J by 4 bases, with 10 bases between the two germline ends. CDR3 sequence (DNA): TGCAGCGTTGAGGCAGAAGAATACAATGAGCAGTTCTTC. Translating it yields CSVEAEEYNEQFF.

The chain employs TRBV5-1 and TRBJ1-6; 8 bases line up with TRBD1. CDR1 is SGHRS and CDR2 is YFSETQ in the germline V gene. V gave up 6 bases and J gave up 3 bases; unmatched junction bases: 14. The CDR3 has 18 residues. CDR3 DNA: TGCGCCAGCACTCAACAACCTAGACAGGGGTGCTATAATTCACCCCTCCACTTT. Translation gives CASTQQPRQGCYNSPLHF.

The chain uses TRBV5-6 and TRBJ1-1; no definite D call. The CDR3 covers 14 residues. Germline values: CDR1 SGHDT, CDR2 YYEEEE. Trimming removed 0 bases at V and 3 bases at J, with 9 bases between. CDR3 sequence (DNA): TGTGCCAGCAGCTTGGTTTCACGGGACACTGAAGCTTTCTTT. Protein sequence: CASSLVSRDTEAFF.

The CDR3 region has the DNA TGTGCCAGCAGCACGACTAGCGGGAGTTTCAATGAGCAGTTCTTC. Its protein product is CASSTTSGSFNEQFF. The J gene is TRBJ2-1, the V gene TRBV9, with TRBD2 matching 12 bases. This CDR3 comprises 15 residues. Germline V gene lookup returns CDR1 SGDLS and CDR2 YYNGEE. Trimming cost V 4 bases and J 6 bases; bases outside gene matches: 5.

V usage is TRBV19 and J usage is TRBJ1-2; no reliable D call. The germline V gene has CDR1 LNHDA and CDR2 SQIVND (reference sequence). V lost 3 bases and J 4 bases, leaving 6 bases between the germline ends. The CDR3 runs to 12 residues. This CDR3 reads CASSIIGYGYTF. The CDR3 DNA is TGTGCCAGTAGTATCATCGGCTATGGCTACACCTTC.

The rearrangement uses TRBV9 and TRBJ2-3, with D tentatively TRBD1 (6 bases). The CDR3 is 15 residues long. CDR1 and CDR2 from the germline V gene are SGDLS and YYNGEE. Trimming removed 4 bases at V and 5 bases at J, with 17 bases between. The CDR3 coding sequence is TGTGCCAGCAGCCCAAGTGGTAGGGGGTTAGATACGCAGTATTTT. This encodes CASSPSGRGLDTQYF.

The CDR3 loop is CASSVAGVSPLHF. The CDR3 DNA reads TGTGCCAGCAGCGTAGCGGGGGTTTCACCCCTCCACTTT. V is TRBV9 and J is TRBJ1-6, with TRBD1 as a possible D gene (5 bases). Germline V gene data show CDR1 as SGDLS and CDR2 as YYNGEE. The CDR3 is made up of 13 amino acids. The germline V and J ends were trimmed by 0 bases and 9 bases, with 7 bases remaining between them. Variable domain in full (rest from reference TRBV9 and TRBJ1-6): DSGVTQTPKHLITATGQRVTLRCSPRSGDLSVYWYQQSLDQGLQFLIQYYNGEERAKGNILERFSAQQFPDLHSELNLSSLELGDSALYFCASSVAGVSPLHFGNGTRLTVT.

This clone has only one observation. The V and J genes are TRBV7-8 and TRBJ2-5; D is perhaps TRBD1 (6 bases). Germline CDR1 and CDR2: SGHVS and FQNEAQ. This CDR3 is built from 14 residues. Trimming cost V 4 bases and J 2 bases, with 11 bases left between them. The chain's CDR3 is CASSYTGRQETQYF. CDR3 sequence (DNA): TGTGCCAGCAGCTATACAGGGCGACAAGAGACCCAGTACTTC. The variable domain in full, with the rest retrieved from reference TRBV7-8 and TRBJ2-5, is GAGVSQSPRYKVAKRGQDVALRCDPISGHVSLFWYQQALGQGPEFLTYFQNEAQLDKSGLPSDRFFAERPEGSVSTLKIQRTQQEDSAVYLCASSYTGRQETQYFGPGTRLLVL.

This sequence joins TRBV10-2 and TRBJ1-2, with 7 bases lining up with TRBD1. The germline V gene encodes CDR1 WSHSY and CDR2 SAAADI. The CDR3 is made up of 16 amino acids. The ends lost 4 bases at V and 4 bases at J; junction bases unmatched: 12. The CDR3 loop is CASSAPTGTAIYGYTF. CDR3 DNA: TGCGCCAGCAGTGCTCCCACCGGGACAGCGATCTATGGCTACACCTTC.

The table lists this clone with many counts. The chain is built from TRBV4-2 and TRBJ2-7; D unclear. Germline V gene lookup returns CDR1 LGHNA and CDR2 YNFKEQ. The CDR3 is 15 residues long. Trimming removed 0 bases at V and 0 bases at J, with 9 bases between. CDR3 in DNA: TGTGCCAGCAGCCAAGATCGGAGCAGCTCCTACGAGCAGTACTTC. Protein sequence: CASSQDRSSSYEQYF.

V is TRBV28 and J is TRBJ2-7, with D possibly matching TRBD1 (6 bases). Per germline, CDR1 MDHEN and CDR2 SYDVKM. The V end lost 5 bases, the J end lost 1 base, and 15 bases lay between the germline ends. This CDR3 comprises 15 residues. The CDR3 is CASSPGAMASYEQYF. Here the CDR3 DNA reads TGTGCCAGCAGTCCAGGGGCGATGGCTTCCTACGAGCAGTACTTC.

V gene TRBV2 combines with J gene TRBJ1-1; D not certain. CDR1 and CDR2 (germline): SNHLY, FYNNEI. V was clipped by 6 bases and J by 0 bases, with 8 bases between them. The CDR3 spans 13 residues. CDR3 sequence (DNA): TGTGCCAGCAGGTGGTCAGTGAACACTGAAGCTTTCTTT. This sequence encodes CASRWSVNTEAFF.

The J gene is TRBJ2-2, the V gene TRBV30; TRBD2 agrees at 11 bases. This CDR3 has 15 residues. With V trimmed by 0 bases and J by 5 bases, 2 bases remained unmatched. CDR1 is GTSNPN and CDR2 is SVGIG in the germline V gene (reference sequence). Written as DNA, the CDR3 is TGTGCCTGGAGTGTATGGACTAGCGGGACCGGGGAGCTGTTTTTT. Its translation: CAWSVWTSGTGELFF.

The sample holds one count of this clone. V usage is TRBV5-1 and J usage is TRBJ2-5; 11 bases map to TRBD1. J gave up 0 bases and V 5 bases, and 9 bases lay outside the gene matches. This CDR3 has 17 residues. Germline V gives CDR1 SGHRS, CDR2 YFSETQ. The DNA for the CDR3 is TGCGCCAGCAGTCGGGACAGGGGGAAGGGGTACCAAGAGACCCAGTACTTC. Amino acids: CASSRDRGKGYQETQYF.

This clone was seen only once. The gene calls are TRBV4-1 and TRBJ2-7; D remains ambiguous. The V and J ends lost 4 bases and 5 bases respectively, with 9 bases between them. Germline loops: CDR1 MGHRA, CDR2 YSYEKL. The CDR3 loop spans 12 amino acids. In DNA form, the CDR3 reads TGCGCCAGCAGCCCGACTGGCCACGAGCAGTACTTC. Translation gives CASSPTGHEQYF.

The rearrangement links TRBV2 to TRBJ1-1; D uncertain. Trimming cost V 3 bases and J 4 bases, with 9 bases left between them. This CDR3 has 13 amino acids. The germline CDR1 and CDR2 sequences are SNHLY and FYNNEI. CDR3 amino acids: CASSDSWSTEAFF. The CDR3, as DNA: TGTGCCAGCAGTGATTCTTGGAGCACTGAAGCTTTCTTT.

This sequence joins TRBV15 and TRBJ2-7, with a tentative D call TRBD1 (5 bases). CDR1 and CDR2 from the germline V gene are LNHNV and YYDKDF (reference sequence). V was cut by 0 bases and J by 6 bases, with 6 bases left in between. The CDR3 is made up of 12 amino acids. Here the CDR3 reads CATSRDTGEQYF. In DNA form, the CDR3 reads TGTGCCACCAGCAGAGATACAGGCGAGCAGTACTTC.

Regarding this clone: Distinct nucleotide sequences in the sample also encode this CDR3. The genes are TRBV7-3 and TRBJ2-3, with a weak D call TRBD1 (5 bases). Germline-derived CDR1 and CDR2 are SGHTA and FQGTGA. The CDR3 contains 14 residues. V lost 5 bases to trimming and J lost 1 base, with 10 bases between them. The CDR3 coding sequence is TGTGCCAGCAGCCTCACAGGTGGCACAGATACGCAGTATTTT. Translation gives CASSLTGGTDTQYF.

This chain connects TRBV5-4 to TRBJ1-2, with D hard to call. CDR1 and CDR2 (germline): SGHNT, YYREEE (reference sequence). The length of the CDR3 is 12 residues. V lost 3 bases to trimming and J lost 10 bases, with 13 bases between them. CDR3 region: CASSSPREDYTF. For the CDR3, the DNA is TGTGCCAGCAGCTCCCCGAGGGAGGACTACACCTTC.

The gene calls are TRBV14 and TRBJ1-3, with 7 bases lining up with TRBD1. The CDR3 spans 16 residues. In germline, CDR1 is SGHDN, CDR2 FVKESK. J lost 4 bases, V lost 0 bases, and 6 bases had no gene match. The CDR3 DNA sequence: TGTGCCAGCAGCCAAGATAACAGGGGCTTCGGAAACACCATATATTTT. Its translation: CASSQDNRGFGNTIYF.

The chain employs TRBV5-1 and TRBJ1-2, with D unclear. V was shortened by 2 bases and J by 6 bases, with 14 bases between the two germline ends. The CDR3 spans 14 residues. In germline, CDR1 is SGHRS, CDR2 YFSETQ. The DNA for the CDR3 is TGCGCCAGCAGCTTTGCGGGATTAGGTGATGGCTACACCTTC. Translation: CASSFAGLGDGYTF.

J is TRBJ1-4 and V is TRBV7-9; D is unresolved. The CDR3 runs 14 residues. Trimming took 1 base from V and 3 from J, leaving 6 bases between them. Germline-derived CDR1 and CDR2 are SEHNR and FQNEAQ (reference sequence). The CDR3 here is CASSLGSSNEKLFF. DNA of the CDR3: TGTGCCAGCAGCTTAGGCAGTTCTAATGAAAAACTGTTTTTT.

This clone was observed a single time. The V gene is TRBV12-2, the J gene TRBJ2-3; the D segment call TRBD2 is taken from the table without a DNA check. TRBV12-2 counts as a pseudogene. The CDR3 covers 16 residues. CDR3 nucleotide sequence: TGTGCAAGTCGCCACCCCGGGGGACTCCGCACAGATACGCAGTATTTT. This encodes CASRHPGGLRTDTQYF.

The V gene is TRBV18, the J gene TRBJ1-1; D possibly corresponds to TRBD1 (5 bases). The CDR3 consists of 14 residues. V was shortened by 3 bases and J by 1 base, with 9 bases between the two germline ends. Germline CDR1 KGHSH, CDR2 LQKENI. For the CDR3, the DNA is TGTGCCAGCTCACCGACAGCCTCGAACACTGAAGCTTTCTTT. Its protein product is CASSPTASNTEAFF.

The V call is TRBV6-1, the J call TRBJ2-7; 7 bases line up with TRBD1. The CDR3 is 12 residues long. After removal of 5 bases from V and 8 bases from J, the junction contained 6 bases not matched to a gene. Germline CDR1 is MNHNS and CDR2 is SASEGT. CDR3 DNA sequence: TGTGCCAGCAGTCCACCGGGACAGCAGCAGTACTTC. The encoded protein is CASSPPGQQQYF.

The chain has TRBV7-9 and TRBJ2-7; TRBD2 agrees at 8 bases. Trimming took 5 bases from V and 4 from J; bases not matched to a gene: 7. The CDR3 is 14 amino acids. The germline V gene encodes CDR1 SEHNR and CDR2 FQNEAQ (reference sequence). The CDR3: CASSPGGGVYEQYF. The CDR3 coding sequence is TGTGCCAGCAGCCCGGGGGGGGGTGTGTACGAGCAGTACTTC.